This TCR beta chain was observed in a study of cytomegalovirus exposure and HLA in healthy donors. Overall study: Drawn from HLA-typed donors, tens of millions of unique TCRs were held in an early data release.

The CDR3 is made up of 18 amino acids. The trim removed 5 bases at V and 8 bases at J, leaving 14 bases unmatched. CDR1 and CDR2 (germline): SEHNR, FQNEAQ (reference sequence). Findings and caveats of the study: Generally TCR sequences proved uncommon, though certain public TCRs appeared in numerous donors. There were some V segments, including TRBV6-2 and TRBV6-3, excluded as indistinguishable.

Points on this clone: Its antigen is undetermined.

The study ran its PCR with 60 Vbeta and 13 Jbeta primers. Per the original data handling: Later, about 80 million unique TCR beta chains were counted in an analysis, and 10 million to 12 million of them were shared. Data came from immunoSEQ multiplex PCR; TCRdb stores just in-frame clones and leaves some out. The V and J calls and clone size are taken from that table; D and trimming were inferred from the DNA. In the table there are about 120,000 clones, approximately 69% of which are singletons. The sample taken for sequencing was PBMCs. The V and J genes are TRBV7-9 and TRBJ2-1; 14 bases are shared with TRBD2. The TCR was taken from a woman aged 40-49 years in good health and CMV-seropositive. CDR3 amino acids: CASSTRLAGGVPNDEQFF. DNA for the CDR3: TGTGCCAGCAGCACCCGACTAGCGGGAGGGGTTCCTAACGATGAGCAGTTCTTC. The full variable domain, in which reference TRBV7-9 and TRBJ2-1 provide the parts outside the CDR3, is DTGVSQNPRHKITKRGQNVTFRCDPISEHNRLYWYRQTLGQGPEFLTYFQNEAQLEKSRLLSDRFSAERPKGSFSTLEIQRTEQGDSAMYLCASSTRLAGGVPNDEQFFGPGTRLTVL.